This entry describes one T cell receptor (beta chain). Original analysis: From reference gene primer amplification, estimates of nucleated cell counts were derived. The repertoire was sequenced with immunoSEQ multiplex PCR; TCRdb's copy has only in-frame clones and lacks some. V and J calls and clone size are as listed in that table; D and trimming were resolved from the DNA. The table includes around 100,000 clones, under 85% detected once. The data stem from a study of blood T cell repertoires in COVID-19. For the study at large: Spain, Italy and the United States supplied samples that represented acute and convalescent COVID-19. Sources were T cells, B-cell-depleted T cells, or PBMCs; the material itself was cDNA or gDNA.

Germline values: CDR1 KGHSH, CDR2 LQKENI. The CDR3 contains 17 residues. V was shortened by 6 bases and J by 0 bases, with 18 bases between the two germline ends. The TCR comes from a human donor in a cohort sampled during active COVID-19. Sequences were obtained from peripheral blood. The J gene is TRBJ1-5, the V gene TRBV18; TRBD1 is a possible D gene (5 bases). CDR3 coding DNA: TGTGCCAGCTCGGCGCCCAGCGGGGGAAATAGCAATCAGCCCCAGCATTTT. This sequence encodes CASSAPSGGNSNQPQHF.